These 19 T cell receptor beta chains were sequenced from one sample in a study of cytomegalovirus exposure and HLA in healthy donors. Profiling relied on immunoSEQ multiplex PCR, and the TCRdb table lists in-frame clones only, not all of them. The sample shows 220,000 or so clones, less than 90% of them seen only once. Sequenced input: PBMCs. The receptor source for this set is a woman between 18 and 30 years old in good health and CMV-seronegative.

V gene TRBV2 combines with J gene TRBJ2-5; D may be TRBD1 (5 bases). The germline V gene has CDR1 SNHLY and CDR2 FYNNEI. This CDR3 comprises 13 residues. The V gene lost 11 bases and the J gene lost 0 bases, with 13 bases spanning the gap. The DNA of the CDR3 is TGTGCCTGCTCACAGGAATACCAAGAGACCCAGTACTTC. Amino acids: CACSQEYQETQYF.

V usage is TRBV27 and J usage is TRBJ2-7; possible D gene TRBD1, 5 bases. CDR1 and CDR2 (germline): MNHEY, SMNVEV (reference sequence). V lost 6 bases, J lost 11 bases, and 11 bases lay in between. The CDR3 has 10 residues. The CDR3 sequence: CASRPGREYF. As DNA, the CDR3 is TGTGCCAGCAGACCTGGCAGGGAGTACTTC.

In this sample, this clone turned up many times. V and J are TRBV19 and TRBJ2-3, with D perhaps assigned TRBD1 or TRBD2 (5 bases each). CDR1 is LNHDA and CDR2 is SQIVND in the germline V gene (reference sequence). V was shortened by 9 bases and J by 5 bases, with 18 bases between the two germline ends. The CDR3 has 14 residues. The CDR3 coding sequence is TGTGCCAGCAAGACCCGAGGGGCCGTAGATACGCAGTATTTT. Its translation: CASKTRGAVDTQYF.

This clone was seen a few times. The chain is built from TRBV9 and TRBJ2-3; D unclear. Trimming removed 4 bases from V and 4 bases from J, with 16 bases in between. CDR3 size: 15 residues. Germline V gives CDR1 SGDLS, CDR2 YYNGEE. CDR3 DNA sequence: TGTGCCAGCAGCCTTGGGTCCTTTGTGGCAGATACGCAGTATTTT. Translating it yields CASSLGSFVADTQYF.

Notes on this clone: The sample carries other DNA sequences with the same CDR3. This rearrangement joins TRBV29-1 to TRBJ1-1; no clear D gene. The CDR3 is made up of 11 amino acids. With 1 base removed from V and 3 bases from J, the gap between germline ends came to 3 bases. Germline V gene data show CDR1 as SQVTM and CDR2 as ANQGSEA. This CDR3 is CSVEGDTEAFF. Written as DNA, the CDR3 is TGCAGCGTTGAAGGGGACACTGAAGCTTTCTTT.

This sequence joins TRBV5-6 and TRBJ2-1, with a tentative D call TRBD1 (6 bases). The CDR3 spans 13 residues. The germline CDR1 and CDR2 sequences are SGHDT and YYEEEE. V was shortened by 4 bases and J by 4 bases, with 9 bases between the two germline ends. The CDR3 nucleotides are TGTGCCAGCAGCCCAGGGACATACAATGAGCAGTTCTTC. This codes for CASSPGTYNEQFF.

This rearrangement joins TRBV11-1 to TRBJ2-7, with 9 bases identical to TRBD1. Germline-derived CDR1 and CDR2 are SGHAT and FQDESV (reference sequence). J gave up 7 bases and V 0 bases, and 7 bases lay outside the gene matches. The CDR3 is 15 residues long. The CDR3 DNA reads as TGTGCCAGCAGCTTAGCCCTACAGGGGGCAAGGGAGCAGTACTTC. Protein sequence: CASSLALQGAREQYF.

This chain uses TRBV30 with TRBJ2-1; 10 bases line up with TRBD2. V gave up 2 bases and J gave up 5 bases; unmatched junction bases: 15. CDR3 length equals 18 residues. Germline assignment: CDR1 GTSNPN and CDR2 SVGIG (reference sequence). CDR3 sequence: CAWSFPLPGLAHDNEQFF. Here the CDR3 DNA reads TGTGCCTGGAGTTTTCCGCTTCCGGGACTAGCGCATGACAATGAGCAGTTCTTC.

This clone has a single count. J is TRBJ2-3 and V is TRBV30; D remains ambiguous. The V gene's germline CDR1 is GTSNPN and CDR2 SVGIG (reference sequence). Deletions cut 0 bases from V and 0 bases from J, with 1 base between. This CDR3 comprises 12 residues. This chain's CDR3 is CAWSVSTDTQYF. The CDR3 DNA reads as TGTGCCTGGAGTGTCAGCACAGATACGCAGTATTTT.

This sequence joins TRBV30 and TRBJ1-1, with 7 bases that match TRBD1. Germline CDR1 and CDR2: GTSNPN and SVGIG (reference sequence). V shed 4 bases, J shed 7 bases, and the junction held 9 bases outside the gene matches. The CDR3 is made up of 13 amino acids. The CDR3 loop is CAWKGGRSIEAFF. The DNA for the CDR3 is TGTGCCTGGAAAGGGGGCAGGTCAATTGAAGCTTTCTTT.

The CDR3 nucleotides are TGTGCCAGCAGTGCCGGACTGGCGTTCGCCACTGGGGCCAACGTCCTGACTTTC. As protein: CASSAGLAFATGANVLTF. This sequence joins TRBV27 and TRBJ2-6; weak D call: TRBD2 (5 bases). Germline CDR1 and CDR2: MNHEY and SMNVEV (reference sequence). The ends were cut back, 5 bases at V and 2 bases at J, with 19 bases in the middle. The CDR3 covers 18 residues.

This chain connects TRBV5-1 to TRBJ2-1, with 10 nucleotides matching TRBD2. Per germline, CDR1 SGHRS and CDR2 YFSETQ. V shed 0 bases, J shed 10 bases, and the junction held 10 bases outside the gene matches. The CDR3 covers 16 residues. CDR3 amino acids: CASSLAASGSVEEQFF. In nucleotides, the CDR3 is TGCGCCAGCAGCTTGGCAGCTAGCGGGAGTGTAGAGGAGCAGTTCTTC.

This chain uses TRBV18 with TRBJ1-5, with TRBD1 as a possible D gene (5 bases). The CDR3 has 13 residues. V dropped 6 bases and J dropped 7 bases, with 13 bases sitting between them. Germline CDR1 reads KGHSH; CDR2 reads LQKENI. The DNA of the CDR3 is TGTGCCAGCTCGGGGCAGAGAAACCAGCCCCAGCATTTT. This gives the protein CASSGQRNQPQHF.

V gene TRBV2 combines with J gene TRBJ2-6; D uncertain. CDR3 length: 15 residues. The germline gives CDR1 SNHLY, CDR2 FYNNEI. Trimming left V 4 bases short and J 0 bases short, with 7 bases between. Here the CDR3 DNA reads TGTGCCAGCAGTGGGGGTGGCTCTGGGGCCAACGTCCTGACTTTC. Protein sequence: CASSGGGSGANVLTF.

This clone was seen more than once but under ten times. V usage is TRBV19 and J usage is TRBJ2-1; 7 bases agree with TRBD2. V was clipped by 10 bases and J by 0 bases; unmatched bases: 9. Germline V gene lookup returns CDR1 LNHDA and CDR2 SQIVND (reference sequence). CDR3 length equals 15 residues. CDR3 in DNA: TGTGCCACCGCTGTCGGCGGGAGCTCCTACAATGAGCAGTTCTTC. Amino acids: CATAVGGSSYNEQFF. Full variable domain (missing parts from reference TRBV19 and TRBJ2-1): DGGITQSPKYLFRKEGQNVTLSCEQNLNHDAMYWYRQDPGQGLRLIYYSQIVNDFQKGDIAEGYSVSREKKESFPLTVTSAQKNPTAFYLCATAVGGSSYNEQFFGPGTRLTVL.

This clone was seen only once. The chain combines TRBV5-6 with TRBJ2-7; D is perhaps TRBD1 (5 bases). The germline V gene encodes CDR1 SGHDT and CDR2 YYEEEE. Trimming cost V 0 bases and J 5 bases, with 12 bases left between them. The CDR3 extends over 14 amino acids. The CDR3 is CASSLVGHRDEQYF. DNA of the CDR3: TGTGCCAGCAGCTTGGTGGGGCATAGGGACGAGCAGTACTTC.

The chain couples TRBV5-1 to TRBJ1-2; D ambiguous. The V and J ends lost 0 bases and 2 bases respectively, with 5 bases between them. Germline lookup yields CDR1 SGHRS and CDR2 YFSETQ. CDR3 length: 13 residues. CDR3 sequence reads: CASSLANNYGYTF. DNA of the CDR3: TGCGCCAGCAGCTTGGCCAACAACTATGGCTACACCTTC.

The rearrangement joins TRBV30 to TRBJ2-6; a possible D gene is TRBD2 (5 bases). The germline V and J ends were trimmed by 2 bases and 3 bases, with 8 bases remaining between them. Germline assignment: CDR1 GTSNPN and CDR2 SVGIG (reference sequence). This CDR3 has 14 residues. CDR3 amino acids: CAWSIGGGANVLTF. The CDR3 region has the DNA TGTGCCTGGAGTATTGGAGGTGGGGCCAACGTCCTGACTTTC.

This clone was recorded only once. This chain joins TRBV5-8 and TRBJ1-5, with 7 bases identical to TRBD1. Trimming at V came to 0 bases and at J to 6 bases, leaving 9 bases not matched to a gene. Germline assignment: CDR1 SGHTS and CDR2 YDEGEE. There are 16 residues in the CDR3. CDR3 sequence reads: CASSLGWDSVFQPQHF. The DNA for the CDR3 is TGTGCCAGCAGCTTGGGATGGGACAGCGTTTTTCAGCCCCAGCATTTT.